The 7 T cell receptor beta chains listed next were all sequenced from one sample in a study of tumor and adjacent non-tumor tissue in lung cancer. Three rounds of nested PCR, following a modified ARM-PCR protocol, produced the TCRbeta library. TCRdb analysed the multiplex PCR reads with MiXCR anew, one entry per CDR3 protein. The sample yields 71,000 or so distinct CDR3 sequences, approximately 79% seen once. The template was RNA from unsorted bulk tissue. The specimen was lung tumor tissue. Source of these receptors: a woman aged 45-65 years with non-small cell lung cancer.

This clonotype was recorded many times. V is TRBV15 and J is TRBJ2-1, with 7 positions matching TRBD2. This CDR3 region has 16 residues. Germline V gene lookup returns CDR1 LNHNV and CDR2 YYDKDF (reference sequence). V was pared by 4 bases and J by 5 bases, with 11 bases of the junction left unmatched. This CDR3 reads CATSTREGRVHNEQFF. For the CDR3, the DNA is TGTGCCACCAGCACGCGGGAAGGGAGGGTACACAATGAGCAGTTCTTC. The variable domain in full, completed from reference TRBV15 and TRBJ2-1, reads DAMVIQNPRYQVTQFGKPVTLSCSQTLNHNVMYWYQQKSSQAPKLLFHYYDKDFNNEADTPDNFQSRRPNTSFCFLDIRSPGLGDTAMYLCATSTREGRVHNEQFFGPGTRLTVL.

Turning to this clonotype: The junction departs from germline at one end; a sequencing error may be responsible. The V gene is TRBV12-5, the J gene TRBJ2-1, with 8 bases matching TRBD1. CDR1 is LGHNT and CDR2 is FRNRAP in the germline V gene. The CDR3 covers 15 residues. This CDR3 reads CPSGLRQGRTNEQFF. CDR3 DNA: TGTCCTAGTGGTTTAAGACAGGGGAGGACTAATGAGCAGTTCTTC. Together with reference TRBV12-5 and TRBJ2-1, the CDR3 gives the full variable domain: DARVTQTPRHKVTEMGQEVTMRCQPILGHNTVFWYRQTMMQGLELLAYFRNRAPLDDSGMPKDRFSAEMPDATLATLKIQPSEPRDSAVYFCPSGLRQGRTNEQFFGPGTRLTVL.

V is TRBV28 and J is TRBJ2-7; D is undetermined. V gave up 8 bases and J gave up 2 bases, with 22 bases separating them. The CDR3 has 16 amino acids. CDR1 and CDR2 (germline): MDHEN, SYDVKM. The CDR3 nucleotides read TGTGCCAGCGGAAAGAGAACCGCAGGTGAGCCCTACGAGCAGTACTTC. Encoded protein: CASGKRTAGEPYEQYF.

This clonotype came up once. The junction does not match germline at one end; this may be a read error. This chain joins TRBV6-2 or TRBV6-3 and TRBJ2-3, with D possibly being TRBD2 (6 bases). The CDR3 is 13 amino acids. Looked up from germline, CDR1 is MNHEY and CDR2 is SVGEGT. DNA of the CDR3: TGTGTCAGCAGTTATTCGGAGGGTTCGGCGCAGTATTTT. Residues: CVSSYSEGSAQYF.

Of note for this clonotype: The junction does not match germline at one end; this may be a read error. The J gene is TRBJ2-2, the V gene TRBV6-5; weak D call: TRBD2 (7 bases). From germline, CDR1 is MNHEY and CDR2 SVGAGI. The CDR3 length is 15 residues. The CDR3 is CASSPDGGRTGELFF. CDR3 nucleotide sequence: TGTGCCAGCAGCCCCGACGGGGGGCGCACCGGGGAACTGTTTTTT.

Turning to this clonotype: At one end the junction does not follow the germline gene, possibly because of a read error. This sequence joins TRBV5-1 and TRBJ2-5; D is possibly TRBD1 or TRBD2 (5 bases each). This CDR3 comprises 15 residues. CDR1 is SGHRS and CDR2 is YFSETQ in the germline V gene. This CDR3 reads CASSLGEGRQETLYF. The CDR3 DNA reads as TGCGCCAGCAGCCTCGGTGAGGGGCGGCAAGAGACCCTGTACTTC.

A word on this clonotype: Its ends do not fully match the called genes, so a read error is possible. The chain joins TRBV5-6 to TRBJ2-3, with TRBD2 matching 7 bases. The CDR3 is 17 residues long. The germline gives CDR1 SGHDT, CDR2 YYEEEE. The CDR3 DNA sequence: TGTGTCAGCAGCCCCCCTGTCGCAGCGGGAAGACGGGATACGCAATATTTT. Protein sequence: CVSSPPVAAGRRDTQYF.